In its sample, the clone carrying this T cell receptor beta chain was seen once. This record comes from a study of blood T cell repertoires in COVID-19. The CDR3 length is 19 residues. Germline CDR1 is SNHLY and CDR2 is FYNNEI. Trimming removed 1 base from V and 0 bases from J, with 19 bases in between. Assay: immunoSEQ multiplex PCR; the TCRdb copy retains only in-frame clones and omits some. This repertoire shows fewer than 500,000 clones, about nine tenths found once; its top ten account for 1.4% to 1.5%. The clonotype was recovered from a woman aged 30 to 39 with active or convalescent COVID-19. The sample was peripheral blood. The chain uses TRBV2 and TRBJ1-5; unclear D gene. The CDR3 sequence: CASSEEHGLVWASNQPQHF. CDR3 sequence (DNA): TGTGCCAGCAGTGAAGAACACGGATTGGTATGGGCTAGCAATCAGCCCCAGCATTTT. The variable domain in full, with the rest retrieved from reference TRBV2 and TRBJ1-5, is EPEVTQTPSHQVTQMGQEVILRCVPISNHLYFYWYRQILGQKVEFLVSFYNNEISEKSEIFDDQFSVERPDGSNFTLKIRSTKLEDSAMYFCASSEEHGLVWASNQPQHFGDGTRLSIL.